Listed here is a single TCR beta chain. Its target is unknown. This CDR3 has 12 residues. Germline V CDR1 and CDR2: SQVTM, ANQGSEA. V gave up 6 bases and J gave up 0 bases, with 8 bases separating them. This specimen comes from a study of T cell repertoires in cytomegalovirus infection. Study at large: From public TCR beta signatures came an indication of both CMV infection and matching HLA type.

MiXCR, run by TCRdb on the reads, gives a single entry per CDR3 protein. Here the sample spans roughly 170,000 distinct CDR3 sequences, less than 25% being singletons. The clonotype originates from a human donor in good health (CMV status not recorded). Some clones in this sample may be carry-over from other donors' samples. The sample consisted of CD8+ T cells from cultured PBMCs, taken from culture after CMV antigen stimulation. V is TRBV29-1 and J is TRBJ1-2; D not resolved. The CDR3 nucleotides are TGCAGCGTGATGGGGACTAACTATGGCTACACCTTC. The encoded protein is CSVMGTNYGYTF.